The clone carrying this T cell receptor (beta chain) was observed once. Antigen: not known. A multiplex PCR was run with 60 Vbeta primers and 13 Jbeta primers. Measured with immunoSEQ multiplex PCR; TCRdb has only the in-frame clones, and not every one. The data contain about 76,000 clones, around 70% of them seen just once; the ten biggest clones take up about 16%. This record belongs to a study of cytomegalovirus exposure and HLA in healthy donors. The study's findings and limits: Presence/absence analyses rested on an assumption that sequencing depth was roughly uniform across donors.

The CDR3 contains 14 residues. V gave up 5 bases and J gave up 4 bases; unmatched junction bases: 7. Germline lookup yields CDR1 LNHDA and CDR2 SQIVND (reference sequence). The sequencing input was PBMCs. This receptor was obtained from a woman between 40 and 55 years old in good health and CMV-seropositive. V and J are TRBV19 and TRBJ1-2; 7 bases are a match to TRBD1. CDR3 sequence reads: CASSPRDRLYGYTF. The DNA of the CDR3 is TGTGCCAGTAGTCCGCGGGACAGACTCTATGGCTACACCTTC. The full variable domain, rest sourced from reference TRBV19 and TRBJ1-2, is DGGITQSPKYLFRKEGQNVTLSCEQNLNHDAMYWYRQDPGQGLRLIYYSQIVNDFQKGDIAEGYSVSREKKESFPLTVTSAQKNPTAFYLCASSPRDRLYGYTFGSGTRLTVV.